This T cell receptor (beta chain) was identified in a study of cytotoxic CD8 clonotypes in ibrutinib-treated CLL. The study, taken as a whole, reports: Contraction or stability on treatment was seen for public clonotypes, which were uncommon. While tracking circulating CD8+ T-cell counts, baseline clonality exceeded that of age-matched healthy donors.

Generated by immunoSEQ multiplex PCR, the TCRdb table keeps only in-frame clones and is missing some. The sample yields approximately 100,000 clones, 50% to 65% seen once. This clone was seen more than once but under ten times. The antigen remains undetermined. CDR1 is LNHNV and CDR2 is YYDKDF in the germline V gene (reference sequence). The V end was cut by 8 bases, the J end by 0 bases, with 20 bases between. The CDR3 consists of 16 residues. Sequencing used PBMCs, obtained after 24 months of ibrutinib treatment. This receptor was identified in a human donor with chronic lymphocytic leukemia. The genes are TRBV15 and TRBJ2-7, with TRBD2 as a possible D gene (5 bases). The CDR3 nucleotides read TGTGCCACCCAGATTATCGGGAAGGGTAGCTCCTACGAGCAGTACTTC. The encoded protein is CATQIIGKGSSYEQYF.